This T cell receptor (beta chain) was obtained from a study of T-cell reconstitution after alpha-beta-depleted transplantation in children. A TCRbeta library incorporating unique molecular identifiers was prepared. MiXCR, run by TCRdb on the PCR reads, gives a single entry per CDR3 protein. The sample has about 270,000 distinct CDR3 sequences; more than 9% are singletons. Germline V gene lookup returns CDR1 SGHTA and CDR2 FQGNSA. V dropped 5 bases and J dropped 3; count of bases not matched to a gene: 5. This CDR3 has 15 amino acids. The sequencing used PBMCs from the stem cell graft donor, collected from the stem cell graft. The receptor was derived from a human donor who donated a stem cell graft to a child with SCID. The chain carries TRBV7-2 and TRBJ2-3, with 10 bases identical to TRBD2. This CDR3 reads CASSQLAGITDTQYF. The CDR3 bases are TGTGCCAGCAGCCAACTAGCGGGGATAACAGATACGCAGTATTTT. Looking up the rest from reference TRBV7-2 and TRBJ2-3 gives the full variable domain: GAGVSQSPSNKVTEKGKDVELRCDPISGHTALYWYRQSLGQGLEFLIYFQGNSAPDKSGLPSDRFSAERTGGSVSTLTIQRTQQEDSAVYLCASSQLAGITDTQYFGPGTRLTVL.